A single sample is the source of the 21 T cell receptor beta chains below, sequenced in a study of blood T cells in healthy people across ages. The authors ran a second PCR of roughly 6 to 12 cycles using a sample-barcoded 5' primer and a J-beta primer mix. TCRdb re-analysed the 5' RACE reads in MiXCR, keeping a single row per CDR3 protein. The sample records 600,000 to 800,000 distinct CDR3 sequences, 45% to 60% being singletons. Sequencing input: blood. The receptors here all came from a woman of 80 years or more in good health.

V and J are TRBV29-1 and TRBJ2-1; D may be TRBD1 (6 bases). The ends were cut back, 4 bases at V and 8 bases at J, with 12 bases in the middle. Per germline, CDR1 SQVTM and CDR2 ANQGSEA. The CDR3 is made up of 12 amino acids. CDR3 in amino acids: CSVAQGRDEQFF. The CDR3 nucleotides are TGCAGCGTTGCACAGGGTAGGGATGAGCAGTTCTTC.

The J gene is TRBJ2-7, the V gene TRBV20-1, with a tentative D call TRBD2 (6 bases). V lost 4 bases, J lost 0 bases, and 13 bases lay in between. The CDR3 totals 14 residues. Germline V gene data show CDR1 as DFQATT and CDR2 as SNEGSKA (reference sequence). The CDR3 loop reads CSANTRRASYEQYF. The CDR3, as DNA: TGCAGTGCTAACACCAGGAGGGCCTCCTACGAGCAGTACTTC.

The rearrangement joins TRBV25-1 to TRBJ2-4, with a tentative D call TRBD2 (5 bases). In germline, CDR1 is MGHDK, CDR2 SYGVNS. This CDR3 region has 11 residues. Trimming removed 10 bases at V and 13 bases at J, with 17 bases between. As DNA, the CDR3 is TGTGCCACGGGGTTCGGCGGCGGGCAGTACTTC. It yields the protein CATGFGGGQYF.

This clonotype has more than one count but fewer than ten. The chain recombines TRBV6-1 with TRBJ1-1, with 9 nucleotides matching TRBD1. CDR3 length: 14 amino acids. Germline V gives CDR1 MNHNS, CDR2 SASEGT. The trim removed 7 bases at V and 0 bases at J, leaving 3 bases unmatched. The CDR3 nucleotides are TGTGCCAGCAACCGACAGGGGGTGAACACTGAAGCTTTCTTT. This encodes CASNRQGVNTEAFF.

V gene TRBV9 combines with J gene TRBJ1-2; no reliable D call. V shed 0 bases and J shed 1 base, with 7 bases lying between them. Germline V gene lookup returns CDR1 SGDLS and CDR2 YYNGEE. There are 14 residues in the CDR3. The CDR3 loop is CASSVVSDNYGYTF. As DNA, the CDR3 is TGTGCCAGCAGCGTAGTCTCTGATAACTATGGCTACACCTTC.

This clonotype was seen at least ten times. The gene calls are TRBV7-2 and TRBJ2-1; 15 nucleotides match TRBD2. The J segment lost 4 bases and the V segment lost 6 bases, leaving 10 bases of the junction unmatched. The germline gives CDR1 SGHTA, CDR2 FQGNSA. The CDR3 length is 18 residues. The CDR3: CASRGMGTSGRTYNEQFF. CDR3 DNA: TGTGCCAGCAGGGGGATGGGGACTAGCGGGAGGACTTACAATGAGCAGTTCTTC.

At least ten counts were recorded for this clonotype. CDR3 sequence reads: CATSDRKNQPQHF. DNA for the CDR3: TGTGCCACCAGTGACCGGAAAAATCAGCCCCAGCATTTT. This chain joins TRBV24-1 and TRBJ1-5; D unclear. The ends were cut back, 4 bases at V and 4 bases at J, with 7 bases in the middle. The CDR3 has 13 amino acids. Germline CDR1 reads KGHDR; CDR2 reads SFDVKD.

The CDR3 region is CASSLRTVTSGLSPGANVLTF. CDR3 sequence (DNA): TGTGCCAGCAGCTTAAGGACAGTCACTAGCGGCCTTAGCCCTGGGGCCAACGTCCTGACTTTC. This chain joins TRBV11-1 and TRBJ2-6, with 8 bases aligning to TRBD2. The CDR3 has 21 amino acids. V lost 2 bases to trimming and J lost 2 bases; unmatched junction nucleotides: 17. The germline gives CDR1 SGHAT, CDR2 FQDESV (reference sequence).

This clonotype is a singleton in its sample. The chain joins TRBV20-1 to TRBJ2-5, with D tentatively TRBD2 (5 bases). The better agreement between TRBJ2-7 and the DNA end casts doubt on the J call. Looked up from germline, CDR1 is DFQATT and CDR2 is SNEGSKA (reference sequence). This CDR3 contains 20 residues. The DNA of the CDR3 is TGCAGTGCTAGAACCCTGTGTCCTGGTGGTGTTGGTGGAGGTTTCTACGAGCAGTACTTC. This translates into CSARTLCPGGVGGGFYEQYF.

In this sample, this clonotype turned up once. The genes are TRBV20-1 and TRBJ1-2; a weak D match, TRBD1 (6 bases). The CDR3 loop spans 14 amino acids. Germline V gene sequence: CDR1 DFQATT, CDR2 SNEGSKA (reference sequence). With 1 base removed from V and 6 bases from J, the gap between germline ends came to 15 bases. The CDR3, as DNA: TGCAGTGCTAGAGCCGGCATAGCAGGGGATGGCTACACCTTC. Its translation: CSARAGIAGDGYTF.

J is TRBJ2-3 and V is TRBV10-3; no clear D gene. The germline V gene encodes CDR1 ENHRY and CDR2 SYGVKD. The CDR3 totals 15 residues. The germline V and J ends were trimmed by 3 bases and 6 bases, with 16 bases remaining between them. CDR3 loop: CAISEKVKGRDTQYF. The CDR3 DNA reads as TGTGCCATCAGTGAAAAGGTTAAGGGTAGGGATACGCAGTATTTT.

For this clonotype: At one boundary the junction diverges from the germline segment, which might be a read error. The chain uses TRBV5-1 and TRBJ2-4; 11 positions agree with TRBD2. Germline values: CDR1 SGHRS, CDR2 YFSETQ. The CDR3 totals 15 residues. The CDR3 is CTSSLTSGSYNEQYF. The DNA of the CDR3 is TGCACCAGCAGTTTAACTAGCGGGAGCTACAATGAGCAGTACTTC.

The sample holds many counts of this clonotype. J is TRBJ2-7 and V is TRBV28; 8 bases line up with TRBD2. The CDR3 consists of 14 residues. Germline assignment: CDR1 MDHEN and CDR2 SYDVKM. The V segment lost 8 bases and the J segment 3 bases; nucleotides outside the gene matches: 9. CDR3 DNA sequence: TGTGCCAGCCGGAAAATAGCGGGATACTACGAGCAGTACTTC. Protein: CASRKIAGYYEQYF.

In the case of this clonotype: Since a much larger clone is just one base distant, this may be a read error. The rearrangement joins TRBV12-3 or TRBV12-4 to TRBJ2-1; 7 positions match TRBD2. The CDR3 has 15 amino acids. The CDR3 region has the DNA TGTGCCTGCAGCTCGAGCGGGATTGCCTACAATGAGCAGTTCTTC. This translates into CACSSSGIAYNEQFF.

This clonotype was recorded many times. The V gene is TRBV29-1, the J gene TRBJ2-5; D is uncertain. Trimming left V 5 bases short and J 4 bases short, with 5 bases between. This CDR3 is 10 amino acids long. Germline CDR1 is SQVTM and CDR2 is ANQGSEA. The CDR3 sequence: CSVTLETQYF. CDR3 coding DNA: TGCAGCGTTACGCTAGAGACCCAGTACTTC.

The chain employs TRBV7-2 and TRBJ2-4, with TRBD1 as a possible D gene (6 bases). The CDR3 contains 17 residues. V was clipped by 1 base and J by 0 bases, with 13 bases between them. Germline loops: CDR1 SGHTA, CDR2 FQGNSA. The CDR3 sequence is CASSLVGQILAKNIQYF. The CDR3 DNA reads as TGTGCCAGCAGCTTAGTAGGACAGATTCTAGCCAAAAACATTCAGTACTTC. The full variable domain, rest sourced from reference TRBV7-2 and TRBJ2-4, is GAGVSQSPSNKVTEKGKDVELRCDPISGHTALYWYRQSLGQGLEFLIYFQGNSAPDKSGLPSDRFSAERTGGSVSTLTIQRTQQEDSAVYLCASSLVGQILAKNIQYFGAGTRLSVL.

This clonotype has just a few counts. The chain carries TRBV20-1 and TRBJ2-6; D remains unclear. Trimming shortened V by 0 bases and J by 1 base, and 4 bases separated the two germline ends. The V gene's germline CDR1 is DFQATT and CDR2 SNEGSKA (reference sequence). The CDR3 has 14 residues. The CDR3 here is CSARDPSGANVLTF. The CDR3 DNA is TGCAGTGCTAGAGATCCATCTGGGGCCAACGTCCTGACTTTC.

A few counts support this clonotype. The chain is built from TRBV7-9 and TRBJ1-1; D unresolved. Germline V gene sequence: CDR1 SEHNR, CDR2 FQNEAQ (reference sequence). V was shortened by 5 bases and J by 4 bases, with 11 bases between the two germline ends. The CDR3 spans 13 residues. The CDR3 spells CASSPGNATEAFF. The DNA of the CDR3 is TGTGCCAGCAGCCCCGGGAATGCCACTGAAGCTTTCTTT.

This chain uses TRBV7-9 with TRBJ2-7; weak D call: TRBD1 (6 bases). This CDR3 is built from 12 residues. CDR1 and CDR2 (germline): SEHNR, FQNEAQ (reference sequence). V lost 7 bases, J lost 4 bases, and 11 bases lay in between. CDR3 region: CASNRVGYEQYF. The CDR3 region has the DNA TGTGCCAGCAACAGGGTTGGTTACGAGCAGTACTTC.

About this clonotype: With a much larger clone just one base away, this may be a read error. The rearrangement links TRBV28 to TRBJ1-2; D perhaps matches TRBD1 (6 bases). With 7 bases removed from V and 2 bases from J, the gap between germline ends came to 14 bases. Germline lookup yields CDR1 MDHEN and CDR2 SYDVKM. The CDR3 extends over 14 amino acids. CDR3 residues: CASTWGGGNYGYTF. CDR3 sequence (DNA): TGTGCCAGCACATGGGGAGGGGGAAACTATGGCTACACCTTC.

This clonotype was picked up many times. CDR3 region: CASRTGGGRTDTQYF. DNA of the CDR3: TGTGCCAGCAGAACAGGCGGGGGGCGCACAGATACGCAGTATTTT. The chain is built from TRBV2 and TRBJ2-3, with 8 bases fitting TRBD2. Germline-derived CDR1 and CDR2 are SNHLY and FYNNEI. The CDR3 runs 15 residues. J lost 1 base, V lost 6 bases, and 6 bases had no gene match.